This T cell receptor (beta chain) was identified in a study of blood T cell repertoires in COVID-19. As for the study in general: Collection of acute and convalescent COVID-19 samples took place in the United States, Italy and Spain. T cells, B-cell-depleted T cells, or PBMCs supplied cDNA or gDNA.

The table lists this clone with a few counts. In the original analysis: Using reference gene primer amplification, nucleated cell counts were estimated. Profiled with immunoSEQ multiplex PCR; TCRdb holds only in-frame clones, not every one. The V and J calls and clone size were taken over from that table, and D and trimming were inferred from the DNA. Of 71,000 or so clones listed, over 75% are singletons. Trimming removed 1 base from V and 0 bases from J, with 7 bases in between. CDR1 MNHEY and CDR2 SVGEGT come from the germline V gene. The CDR3 is 15 residues long. The chain carries TRBV6-2 or TRBV6-3 and TRBJ1-5; no firm D call. Sequenced: peripheral blood. The sequence was obtained from a middle-aged man with acute or convalescent COVID-19. For the CDR3, the DNA is TGTGCCAGCAGTTACTTACCAGATAGCAATCAGCCCCAGCATTTT. This gives the protein CASSYLPDSNQPQHF.